The entry that follows covers one TCR beta chain sequence. The data originate from a study of T cells in localized non-small cell lung cancer. Trimming took 4 bases from V and 5 from J, leaving 10 bases between them. The CDR3 length is 12 residues. The assay was immunoSEQ multiplex PCR, and TCRdb's table has in-frame clones only and misses some. The sample carries around 26,000 clones, around 85% recorded once. The sequencing here drew on peripheral blood, taken before any cancer treatment. The sequence came from a man between 40 and 70 years old with stage III squamous cell lung carcinoma. The chain carries TRBV5-3 and TRBJ2-7, with D possibly matching TRBD1 (6 bases). TRBV5-3 is an ORF; its function is uncertain. As DNA, the CDR3 is TGTGCCAGAAGCCAACAGGGAGACGAGCAGTACGTC. It is translated as CARSQQGDEQYV.